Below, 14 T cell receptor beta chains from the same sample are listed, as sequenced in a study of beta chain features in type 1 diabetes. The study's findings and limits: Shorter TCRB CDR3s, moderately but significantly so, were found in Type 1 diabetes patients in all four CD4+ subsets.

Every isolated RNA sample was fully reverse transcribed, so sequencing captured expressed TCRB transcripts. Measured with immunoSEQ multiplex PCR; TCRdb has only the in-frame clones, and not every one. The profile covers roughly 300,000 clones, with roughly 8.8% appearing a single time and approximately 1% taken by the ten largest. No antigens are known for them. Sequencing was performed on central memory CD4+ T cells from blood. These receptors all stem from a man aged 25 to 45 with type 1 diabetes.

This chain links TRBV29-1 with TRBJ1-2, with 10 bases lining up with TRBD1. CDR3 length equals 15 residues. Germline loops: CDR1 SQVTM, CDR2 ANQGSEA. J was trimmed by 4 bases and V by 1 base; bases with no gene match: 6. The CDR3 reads CSVEAPGQGGYGYTF. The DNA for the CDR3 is TGCAGCGTTGAAGCCCCCGGACAGGGGGGCTATGGCTACACCTTC.

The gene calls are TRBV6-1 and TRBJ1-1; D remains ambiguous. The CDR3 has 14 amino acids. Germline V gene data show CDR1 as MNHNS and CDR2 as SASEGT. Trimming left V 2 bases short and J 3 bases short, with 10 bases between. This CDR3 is CASSELRADTEAFF. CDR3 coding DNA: TGTGCCAGCAGTGAACTCCGGGCAGACACTGAAGCTTTCTTT.

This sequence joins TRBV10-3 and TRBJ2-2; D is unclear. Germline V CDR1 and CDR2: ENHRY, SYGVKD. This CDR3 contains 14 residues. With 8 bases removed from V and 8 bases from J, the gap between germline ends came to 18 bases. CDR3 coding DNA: TGTGCCATCTCCCCGGCAGGCCTGCGTGGGGAGCTGTTTTTT. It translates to CAISPAGLRGELFF.

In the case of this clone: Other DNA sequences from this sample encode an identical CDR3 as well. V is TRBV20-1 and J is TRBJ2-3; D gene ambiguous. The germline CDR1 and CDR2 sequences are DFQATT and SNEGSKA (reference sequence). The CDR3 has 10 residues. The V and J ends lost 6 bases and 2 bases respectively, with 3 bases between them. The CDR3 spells CSASTDTQYF. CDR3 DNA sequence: TGCAGTGCCTCCACAGATACGCAGTATTTT.

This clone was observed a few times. CDR3 region: CAGLTPGVYGYTF. DNA for the CDR3: TGTGCCGGACTAACACCGGGAGTCTATGGCTACACCTTC. V is TRBV30 and J is TRBJ1-2, with D unresolved. The CDR3 contains 13 residues. V was trimmed by 8 bases and J by 4 bases, leaving 17 bases between them. From germline, CDR1 is GTSNPN and CDR2 SVGIG (reference sequence).

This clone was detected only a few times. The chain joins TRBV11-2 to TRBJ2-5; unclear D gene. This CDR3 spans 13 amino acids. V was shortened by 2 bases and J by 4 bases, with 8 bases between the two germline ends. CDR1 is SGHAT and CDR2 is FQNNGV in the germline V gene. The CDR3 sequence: CASSLFLGETQYF. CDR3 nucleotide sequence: TGTGCCAGCAGCTTATTTCTGGGAGAGACCCAGTACTTC. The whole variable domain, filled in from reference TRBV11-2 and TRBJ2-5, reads EAGVAQSPRYKIIEKRQSVAFWCNPISGHATLYWYQQILGQGPKLLIQFQNNGVVDDSQLPKDRFSAERLKGVDSTLKIQPAKLEDSAVYLCASSLFLGETQYFGPGTRLLVL.

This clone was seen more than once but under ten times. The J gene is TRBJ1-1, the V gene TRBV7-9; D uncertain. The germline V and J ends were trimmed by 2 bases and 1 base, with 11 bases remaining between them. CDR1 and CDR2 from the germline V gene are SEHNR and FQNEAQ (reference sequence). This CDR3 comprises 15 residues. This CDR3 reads CASSLYSSRNTEAFF. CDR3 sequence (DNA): TGTGCCAGCAGCTTATACTCCTCGCGGAACACTGAAGCTTTCTTT.

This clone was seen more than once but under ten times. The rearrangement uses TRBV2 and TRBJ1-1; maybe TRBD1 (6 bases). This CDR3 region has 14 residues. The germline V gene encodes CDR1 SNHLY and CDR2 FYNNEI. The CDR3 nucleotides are TGTTGCTCGTATATGGGGGGCGCGGGAAGCGAAGCTTTCTTT. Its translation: CCSYMGGAGSEAFF.

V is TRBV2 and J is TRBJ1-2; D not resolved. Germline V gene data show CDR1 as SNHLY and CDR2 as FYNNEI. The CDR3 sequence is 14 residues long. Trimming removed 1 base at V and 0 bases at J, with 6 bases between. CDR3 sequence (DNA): TGTGCCAGCAGTGAAGTGGTGGCTAACTATGGCTACACCTTC. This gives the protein CASSEVVANYGYTF.

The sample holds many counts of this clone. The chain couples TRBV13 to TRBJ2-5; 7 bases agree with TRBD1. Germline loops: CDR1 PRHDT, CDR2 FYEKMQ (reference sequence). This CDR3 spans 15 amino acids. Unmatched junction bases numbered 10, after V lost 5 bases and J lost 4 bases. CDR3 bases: TGTGCCAGCAGCCCCGACAGGGCGAGGGGAGAGACCCAGTACTTC. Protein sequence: CASSPDRARGETQYF.

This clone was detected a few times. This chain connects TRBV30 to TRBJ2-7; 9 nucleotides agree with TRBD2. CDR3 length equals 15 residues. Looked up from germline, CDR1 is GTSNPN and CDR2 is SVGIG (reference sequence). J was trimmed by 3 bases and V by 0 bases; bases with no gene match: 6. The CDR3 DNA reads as TGTGCCTGGAGTGTGAGACTAGCGGATCTCTACGAGCAGTACTTC. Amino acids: CAWSVRLADLYEQYF.

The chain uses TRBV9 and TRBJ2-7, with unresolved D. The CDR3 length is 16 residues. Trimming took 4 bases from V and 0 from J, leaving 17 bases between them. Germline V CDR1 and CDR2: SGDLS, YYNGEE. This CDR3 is CASSPDDWTSSYEQYF. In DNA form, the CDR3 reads TGTGCCAGCAGCCCAGACGACTGGACGAGCTCCTACGAGCAGTACTTC.

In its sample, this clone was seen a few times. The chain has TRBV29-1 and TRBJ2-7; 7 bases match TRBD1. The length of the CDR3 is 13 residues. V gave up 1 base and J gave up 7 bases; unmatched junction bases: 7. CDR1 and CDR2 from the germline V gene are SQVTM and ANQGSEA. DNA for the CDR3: TGCAGCGTTGAAGGGACAGGTGCCTCGGAGCAGTACTTC. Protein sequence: CSVEGTGASEQYF.

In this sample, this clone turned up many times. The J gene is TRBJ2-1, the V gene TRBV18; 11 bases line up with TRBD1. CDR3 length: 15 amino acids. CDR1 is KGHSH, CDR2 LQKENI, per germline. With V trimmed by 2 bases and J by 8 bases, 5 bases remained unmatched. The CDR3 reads CASSPRTGGLDEQFF. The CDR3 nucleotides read TGTGCCAGCTCACCAAGGACAGGGGGCCTCGATGAGCAGTTCTTC.